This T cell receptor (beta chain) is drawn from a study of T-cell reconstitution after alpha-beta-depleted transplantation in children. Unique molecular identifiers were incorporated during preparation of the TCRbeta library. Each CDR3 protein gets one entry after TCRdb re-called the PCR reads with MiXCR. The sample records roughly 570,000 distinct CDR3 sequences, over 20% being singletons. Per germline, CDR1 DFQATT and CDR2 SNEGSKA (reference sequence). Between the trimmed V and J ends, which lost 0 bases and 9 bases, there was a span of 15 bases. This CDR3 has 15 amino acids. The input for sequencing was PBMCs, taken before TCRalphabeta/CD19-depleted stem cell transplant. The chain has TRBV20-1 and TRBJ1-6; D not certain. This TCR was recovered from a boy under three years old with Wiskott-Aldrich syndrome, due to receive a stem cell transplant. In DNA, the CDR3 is TGCAGTGCTAGAGATCTTGGAGGGTTCCGTTCACCCCTCCACTTT. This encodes CSARDLGGFRSPLHF.